This note documents a single T cell receptor (beta chain) sequence. Assay: immunoSEQ multiplex PCR; the TCRdb copy retains only in-frame clones and omits some. Here the sample spans hundreds of thousands of clones, over 75% being singletons. The data were obtained in a study of blood T cell repertoires in COVID-19. The CDR3 length is 16 residues. V gave up 0 bases and J gave up 5 bases, with 16 bases separating them. Germline CDR1 reads ENHRY; CDR2 reads SYGVKD. Participants reported their clinical history, and cohort assignment relied on those reports. The TCR comes from a man aged 30-40 years who had recovered from COVID-19. Sequencing was carried out using PBMCs or T cells enriched from blood (not recorded which). The chain carries TRBV10-3 and TRBJ1-2; maybe TRBD1 (6 bases). The CDR3 protein is CAISESLDSSLYGYTF. The DNA of the CDR3 is TGTGCCATCAGTGAGTCGCTGGACAGCTCCCTATATGGCTACACCTTC.